This T cell receptor beta chain was recovered during a study of identical twins. A remark on this clonotype: Its antigen is currently unknown.

Findings and caveats of the study: Weaker excess sharing between twins was seen in beta out-of-frame sequences. Memory repertoires lacked the insertion deficit that abundant cord blood beta clonotypes showed.

A universal primer site was created by template switching, with the cDNA bearing unique molecular identifiers. A single record per CDR3 protein comes from TCRdb applying MiXCR to the 5' RACE reads. The sample holds 450,000 or so distinct CDR3 sequences, 14% seen once. Per the germline V gene, CDR1 is SGHTA and CDR2 is FQGNSA. This CDR3 has 13 residues. Trimming left V 5 bases short and J 2 bases short, with 10 bases between. A further study also used this sample, focusing on yellow fever vaccine responses in identical twins. That source adds: Twins reportedly had a vaccine T cell response that seemed partly convergent, partly personalized.

The material sequenced was CD4+ T cells sorted from blood. The V call is TRBV7-2, the J call TRBJ2-7, with D perhaps TRBD2 (6 bases). The origin of this receptor is a woman aged 18 to 35 in good health. CDR3 protein: CASSLWRAYEQYF. CDR3 bases: TGTGCCAGCAGCCTATGGAGGGCCTACGAGCAGTACTTC.